A selection of T cell receptor beta chains follows, all from one sample in a study of CD8 T cells in Susac syndrome. TCRdb passed the immunoSEQ multiplex PCR reads through MiXCR, listing each CDR3 protein once. The sample consists of 150,000 or so distinct CDR3 sequences, approximately 95% of them appearing once. Sample: CD4+ T cells from PBMCs. Every receptor here comes from a human donor with Susac syndrome. The CDR3 runs from the conserved cysteine through the conserved F or W. The order of the fields is D gene, J gene, V gene, CDR3 protein. The D gene is left open where the match is weak.

d_gene: -; j_gene: TRBJ2-7; v_gene: TRBV30; CDR3aa: CAWSRGLEQYF
d_gene: -; j_gene: TRBJ1-2; v_gene: TRBV25-1; CDR3aa: CASSESGKMGYTF
d_gene: -; j_gene: TRBJ2-1; v_gene: TRBV9; CDR3aa: CASSVRLHNEQFF
d_gene: -; j_gene: TRBJ1-1; v_gene: TRBV20-1; CDR3aa: CSARVQIGNTEAFF
d_gene: -; j_gene: TRBJ2-3; v_gene: TRBV5-1; CDR3aa: CASSFGVVGPTQYF
d_gene: TRBD2; j_gene: TRBJ2-1; v_gene: TRBV12-3/TRBV12-4; CDR3aa: CASSSTSGSIGEQFF
d_gene: -; j_gene: TRBJ2-5; v_gene: TRBV28; CDR3aa: CASTSPPSRGETQYF
d_gene: -; j_gene: TRBJ1-1; v_gene: TRBV20-1; CDR3aa: CSARKQPDTEAFF
d_gene: -; j_gene: TRBJ2-6; v_gene: TRBV7-8; CDR3aa: CASSLDANVLTF
d_gene: -; j_gene: TRBJ2-2; v_gene: TRBV29-1; CDR3aa: CSARETGELFF
d_gene: -; j_gene: TRBJ2-7; v_gene: TRBV20-1; CDR3aa: CSAEDTGMYEQYF
d_gene: -; j_gene: TRBJ1-5; v_gene: TRBV24-1; CDR3aa: CATSDSGRINQPQHF
d_gene: -; j_gene: TRBJ1-5; v_gene: TRBV20-1; CDR3aa: CSARLPGSTSNQPQHF
d_gene: TRBD1; j_gene: TRBJ1-5; v_gene: TRBV12-3/TRBV12-4; CDR3aa: CASNTPEGAVGNQPQHF
d_gene: TRBD1; j_gene: TRBJ1-5; v_gene: TRBV24-1; CDR3aa: CATSDSGQGGNQPQHF
d_gene: -; j_gene: TRBJ1-4; v_gene: TRBV20-1; CDR3aa: CSARDTKRGEKLFF
d_gene: -; j_gene: TRBJ1-6; v_gene: TRBV10-2; CDR3aa: CASSEFSQPIGNSPLHF
d_gene: -; j_gene: TRBJ1-5; v_gene: TRBV30; CDR3aa: CAWSGQDNQPQHF
d_gene: TRBD2; j_gene: TRBJ2-5; v_gene: TRBV6-5; CDR3aa: CASRTSGGETQYF
d_gene: -; j_gene: TRBJ2-5; v_gene: TRBV12-3/TRBV12-4; CDR3aa: CASSYRDLWQETQYF
d_gene: -; j_gene: TRBJ1-2; v_gene: TRBV7-9; CDR3aa: CASSGKTELNYGYTF
d_gene: TRBD2; j_gene: TRBJ2-1; v_gene: TRBV12-3/TRBV12-4; CDR3aa: CASRPPGLSNEQFF
d_gene: -; j_gene: TRBJ1-1; v_gene: TRBV20-1; CDR3aa: CSARSGSTEAFF
d_gene: -; j_gene: TRBJ2-3; v_gene: TRBV20-1; CDR3aa: CSASYRVTTDTQYF